The rows below give T cell receptor beta chains drawn from one sample of a study of T cell clones after liver transplantation. Sequencing used immunoSEQ multiplex PCR; TCRdb keeps in-frame clones, though not all of them. The sample consists of over 90,000 clones, 84% of them appearing once. The source was CD4+ T cells from blood, collected approximately 43 months after liver transplant. These receptor sequences come from a human patient who received a liver transplant. A subset of T cells may come from the graft donor. Both conserved end residues are part of each CDR3. D genes are given only for firm matches. Size values are once, few and many counts, or a class for expanded clones, and some rows have none.

clone size: -
J gene: TRBJ1-4
V gene: TRBV2
D gene: TRBD1
CDR3 length: 14
CDR3 DNA: TGTGCCAGCAGCCGGGACAGGGGAGACGAAAAACTGTTTTTT
CDR3 protein: CASSRDRGDEKLFF

clone size: once
J gene: TRBJ1-1
V gene: TRBV27
D gene: -
CDR3 length: 16
CDR3 DNA: TGTGCCAGCAGTCCATCCGCATCAGTTAAGAACACTGAAGCTTTCTTT
CDR3 protein: CASSPSASVKNTEAFF

clone size: -
J gene: TRBJ1-2
V gene: TRBV5-6
D gene: TRBD1
CDR3 length: 13
CDR3 DNA: TGTGCCAGCTCGACAGGGGGGAGCTATGGCTACACCTTC
CDR3 protein: CASSTGGSYGYTF

clone size: -
J gene: TRBJ2-2
V gene: TRBV25-1
D gene: -
CDR3 length: 14
CDR3 DNA: TGTGCCAGCAGTGAACTTTTTAGTAGAGGGGAGCTGTTTTTT
CDR3 protein: CASSELFSRGELFF

clone size: -
J gene: TRBJ1-5
V gene: TRBV7-2
D gene: -
CDR3 length: 15
CDR3 DNA: TGTGCCAGCAGCTTAGAGGTAAATAGCAATCAGCCCCAGCATTTT
CDR3 protein: CASSLEVNSNQPQHF

clone size: -
J gene: TRBJ2-7
V gene: TRBV5-1
D gene: -
CDR3 length: 15
CDR3 DNA: TGCGCCAGCAGCTTGGAGGCAGGAGGGTTCTACGAGCAGTACTTC
CDR3 protein: CASSLEAGGFYEQYF

clone size: -
J gene: TRBJ1-1
V gene: TRBV27
D gene: TRBD1
CDR3 length: 14
CDR3 DNA: TGTGCCAGCAGTCCCCAGGGGGCGCGCACTGAAGCTTTCTTT
CDR3 protein: CASSPQGARTEAFF

clone size: -
J gene: TRBJ2-7
V gene: TRBV18
D gene: TRBD1
CDR3 length: 15
CDR3 DNA: TGTGCCAGCTCACCGGCAGGGACAGGCTCCTACGAGCAGTACTTC
CDR3 protein: CASSPAGTGSYEQYF

clone size: -
J gene: TRBJ1-2
V gene: TRBV19
D gene: TRBD1
CDR3 length: 15
CDR3 DNA: TGTGCCAGTAGTATAGGGAGACAGGGGCACTATGGCTACACCTTC
CDR3 protein: CASSIGRQGHYGYTF

clone size: -
J gene: TRBJ1-1
V gene: TRBV7-2
D gene: -
CDR3 length: 16
CDR3 DNA: TGTGCCAGCAGCTTACCCCGGGGAGGTTTGAACACTGAAGCTTTCTTT
CDR3 protein: CASSLPRGGLNTEAFF

clone size: -
J gene: TRBJ1-2
V gene: TRBV30
D gene: -
CDR3 length: 12
CDR3 DNA: TGTGCCGAACGACGGTCGGGATATGGCTACACCTTC
CDR3 protein: CAERRSGYGYTF

clone size: -
J gene: TRBJ2-7
V gene: TRBV18
D gene: TRBD2
CDR3 length: 15
CDR3 DNA: TGTGCCAGCTCACCCACTAGCGGGGTGTCCTACGAGCAGTACTTC
CDR3 protein: CASSPTSGVSYEQYF

clone size: -
J gene: TRBJ2-5
V gene: TRBV5-1
D gene: -
CDR3 length: 14
CDR3 DNA: TGCGCCAGCAGCTTGCGGTCGGGCCGAGAGACCCAGTACTTC
CDR3 protein: CASSLRSGRETQYF

clone size: -
J gene: TRBJ2-1
V gene: TRBV5-1
D gene: -
CDR3 length: 13
CDR3 DNA: TGCGCCAGCGCGGACGGGGTTTACAATGAGCAGTTCTTC
CDR3 protein: CASADGVYNEQFF

clone size: few
J gene: TRBJ2-7
V gene: TRBV2
D gene: -
CDR3 length: 15
CDR3 DNA: TGTGCCAGCAGTGAACTTCGGGACCTTTTCTACGAGCAGTACTTC
CDR3 protein: CASSELRDLFYEQYF

clone size: -
J gene: TRBJ1-6
V gene: TRBV6-5
D gene: -
CDR3 length: 13
CDR3 DNA: TGTGCCAGCAGGCCCAAGGGGGGTTCACCCCTCCACTTT
CDR3 protein: CASRPKGGSPLHF

clone size: once
J gene: TRBJ1-2
V gene: TRBV6-5
D gene: -
CDR3 length: 13
CDR3 DNA: TGTGCCAGCAGGGACGCGGCAGAGTATGGCTACACCTTC
CDR3 protein: CASRDAAEYGYTF

clone size: -
J gene: TRBJ2-1
V gene: TRBV7-7
D gene: TRBD1
CDR3 length: 15
CDR3 DNA: TGTGCCAGCAGCTCCCGGGGACAGGGGGGCAATGAGCAGTTCTTC
CDR3 protein: CASSSRGQGGNEQFF

clone size: -
J gene: TRBJ2-5
V gene: TRBV12-1
D gene: -
CDR3 length: 16
CDR3 DNA: TGTGCCAGCAGCTTTGCTATGGGACAGGGACGAGCGGCCCAGTACTTC
CDR3 protein: CASSFAMGQGRAAQYF

clone size: -
J gene: TRBJ2-3
V gene: TRBV4-2
D gene: -
CDR3 length: 17
CDR3 DNA: TGTGCCAGCAGCCAAGATCGGAGGGGGGTTAGCACAGATACGCAGTATTTT
CDR3 protein: CASSQDRRGVSTDTQYF

clone size: -
J gene: TRBJ2-2
V gene: TRBV7-7
D gene: -
CDR3 length: 16
CDR3 DNA: TGTGCCAGCAGCTTAATGGCAACTCTGAACACCGGGGAGCTGTTTTTT
CDR3 protein: CASSLMATLNTGELFF

clone size: once
J gene: TRBJ2-7
V gene: TRBV29-1
D gene: -
CDR3 length: 13
CDR3 DNA: TGCAGTCCCACCCGCACAGCGTCCTACGAGCAGTACTTC
CDR3 protein: CSPTRTASYEQYF

clone size: -
J gene: TRBJ2-7
V gene: TRBV28
D gene: TRBD2
CDR3 length: 13
CDR3 DNA: TGTGCCAGCAGTTTACCTCCGGGGGGCGAGCAGTACTTC
CDR3 protein: CASSLPPGGEQYF

clone size: -
J gene: TRBJ2-4
V gene: TRBV18
D gene: -
CDR3 length: 15
CDR3 DNA: TGTGCCAGCTCACCACCTTTATCGGCCAAAAACATTCAGTACTTC
CDR3 protein: CASSPPLSAKNIQYF

clone size: -
J gene: TRBJ2-1
V gene: TRBV5-4
D gene: -
CDR3 length: 15
CDR3 DNA: TGTGCCAGCAGCCGAACAGGGATAAACTACAATGAGCAGTTCTTC
CDR3 protein: CASSRTGINYNEQFF

clone size: -
J gene: TRBJ2-3
V gene: TRBV19
D gene: TRBD1
CDR3 length: 15
CDR3 DNA: TGTGCCAGTAGTGGGACAGGGGCCAGCACAGATACGCAGTATTTT
CDR3 protein: CASSGTGASTDTQYF

clone size: -
J gene: TRBJ2-3
V gene: TRBV18
D gene: -
CDR3 length: 11
CDR3 DNA: TGTGCCAGCTCAATCACAGATACGCAGTATTTT
CDR3 protein: CASSITDTQYF

clone size: few
J gene: TRBJ2-2
V gene: TRBV7-3
D gene: -
CDR3 length: 14
CDR3 DNA: TGTGCCAGCAGATTGACACAGTACACCGGGGAGCTGTTTTTT
CDR3 protein: CASRLTQYTGELFF

clone size: -
J gene: TRBJ1-2
V gene: TRBV6-5
D gene: -
CDR3 length: 14
CDR3 DNA: TGTGCCAGCAGCCCTACTGACAGGTTGAATGGCTACACCTTC
CDR3 protein: CASSPTDRLNGYTF

clone size: -
J gene: TRBJ2-5
V gene: TRBV29-1
D gene: -
CDR3 length: 12
CDR3 DNA: TGCAGCGTTGCGGCTAGCTATGAGACCCAGTACTTC
CDR3 protein: CSVAASYETQYF

clone size: once
J gene: TRBJ1-5
V gene: TRBV19
D gene: -
CDR3 length: 18
CDR3 DNA: TGTGCCAGTAGTGGGGGGCAGGTGGCCCTTATTAGCAATCAGCCCCAGCATTTT
CDR3 protein: CASSGGQVALISNQPQHF

clone size: -
J gene: TRBJ2-7
V gene: TRBV6-5
D gene: -
CDR3 length: 16
CDR3 DNA: TGTGCCAGCAGTTGGGGACCCACCGGGACCTCCTACGAGCAGTACTTC
CDR3 protein: CASSWGPTGTSYEQYF

clone size: -
J gene: TRBJ1-1
V gene: TRBV7-3
D gene: -
CDR3 length: 15
CDR3 DNA: TGTGCCAGCAGCCCTCGACGGGGGGAGAACACTGAAGCTTTCTTT
CDR3 protein: CASSPRRGENTEAFF

clone size: once
J gene: TRBJ2-1
V gene: TRBV28
D gene: -
CDR3 length: 14
CDR3 DNA: TGTGCCAGCAGTTTAGGAGGTCTACCCCCTTGGCAGTTCTTC
CDR3 protein: CASSLGGLPPWQFF

clone size: -
J gene: TRBJ2-7
V gene: TRBV23-1
D gene: -
CDR3 length: 12
CDR3 DNA: TGCGCCAGCACAGCCGGGTACTACGAGCAGTACTTC
CDR3 protein: CASTAGYYEQYF

clone size: -
J gene: TRBJ1-2
V gene: TRBV28
D gene: -
CDR3 length: 13
CDR3 DNA: TGTGCCAGCAGTCCCCCCCGGGCAAGTGGCTACACCTTC
CDR3 protein: CASSPPRASGYTF

clone size: once
J gene: TRBJ2-7
V gene: TRBV2
D gene: TRBD2
CDR3 length: 15
CDR3 DNA: TGTGCCAGCAGTGGTTTGACTAGCGGGAGTTACGAGCAGTACTTC
CDR3 protein: CASSGLTSGSYEQYF

clone size: -
J gene: TRBJ2-1
V gene: TRBV5-4
D gene: TRBD2
CDR3 length: 15
CDR3 DNA: TGTGCCAGCAGGGACCTAGCGGGAGGTTACAATGAGCAGTTCTTC
CDR3 protein: CASRDLAGGYNEQFF

clone size: few
J gene: TRBJ1-1
V gene: TRBV25-1
D gene: -
CDR3 length: 14
CDR3 DNA: TGTGCCAGCAGTGATCTTAAGGATCCCACTGAAGCTTTCTTT
CDR3 protein: CASSDLKDPTEAFF

clone size: -
J gene: TRBJ2-2
V gene: TRBV18
D gene: -
CDR3 length: 12
CDR3 DNA: TGTGCCAGCTCAACGGTAACCGGGGAGCTGTTTTTT
CDR3 protein: CASSTVTGELFF